The rows below give T cell receptor beta chains drawn from one sample of a study of glioma-infiltrating T cells after dendritic cell vaccination. Generated by immunoSEQ multiplex PCR, the TCRdb table keeps only in-frame clones and is missing some. The data contain 75,000 to 95,000 clones, roughly four fifths of them singletons. The material was blood, obtained after dendritic cell vaccination. These receptors came from a human donor with glioblastoma. Both conserved end residues are part of each CDR3. A D gene is named only where the DNA matches it firmly. Part of the rows lack a size; the others show once, few, many or a class for expanded clones.

size	V	D	J	DNA	CDR3
once	TRBV7-7	TRBD2	TRBJ2-2	TGTGCCAGCAGCCCATCTTCGCGGGGGTGGGCCGGGGAGCTGTTTTTT	CASSPSSRGWAGELFF
.	TRBV7-2	.	TRBJ1-2	TGTGCCAGCAGATCGAGACAGACCCTGGAGGGCTACACCTTC	CASRSRQTLEGYTF
.	TRBV5-1	.	TRBJ1-2	TGCGCCAGCAGCTTGGCGGGGAGCTATGGCTACACCTTC	CASSLAGSYGYTF
.	TRBV2	TRBD2	TRBJ2-1	TGTGCCAGCAGTGACGGCGGGGGGATAGACAATGAGCAGTTCTTC	CASSDGGGIDNEQFF
.	TRBV11-1	.	TRBJ2-5	TGTGCCAGCAGTCCCCGACAACTTTTTGAGACCCAGTACTTC	CASSPRQLFETQYF
.	TRBV18	.	TRBJ1-1	TGTGCCAGCTCACTCCTAACGGGATTCACGGCCACTGAAGCTTTCTTT	CASSLLTGFTATEAFF
few	TRBV6-5	TRBD1	TRBJ1-4	TGTGCCACCGGGGGACAGATAAATGAAAAACTGTTTTTT	CATGGQINEKLFF
.	TRBV30	.	TRBJ1-2	TGTGCCTGGAGTGCACAGGCCGCCTATGGCTACACCTTC	CAWSAQAAYGYTF
few	TRBV6-1	.	TRBJ1-6	TGTGCCAGCAAACCTGGACAAGTTAATTCACCCCTCCACTTT	CASKPGQVNSPLHF
.	TRBV5-1	TRBD1	TRBJ2-7	TGCGCCAGCAGCTTGGCAATACTCACAGGGGAAAGGTCCTACGAGCAGTACTTC	CASSLAILTGERSYEQYF